Listed below are T cell receptor beta chains from one sample, sequenced in a study of blood T cell repertoires in COVID-19. This table comes from immunoSEQ multiplex PCR, and its TCRdb copy is limited to in-frame clones, with some not included. The profile shows around 250,000 clones, 85% to 90% of them singletons. Material for sequencing was PBMCs or T cells enriched from blood (not recorded which). The receptors shown here come from a woman aged 30 to 39 with acute COVID-19. CDR3s include the opening cysteine and the closing phenylalanine or tryptophan. The order of the fields is V gene, J gene, D gene, clone size, CDR3 DNA, CDR3 protein. D genes are given only for firm matches. The size entry is marked missing in some rows and otherwise reads once, few, many or a size class.

TRBV27	TRBJ2-1	TRBD2	once	TGTGCCAGCAGCTATCCCCCCGGGCTAGCGGGCAATGAGCAGTTCTTC	CASSYPPGLAGNEQFF
TRBV5-1	TRBJ2-1	TRBD1	.	TGCGCCAGCAGCTTGGAGGGACAGGACAGGCATGAGCAGTTCTTC	CASSLEGQDRHEQFF
TRBV11-2	TRBJ1-1	TRBD1	.	TGTGCCAGCAGCCCCAACAGGGGAACTGAAGCTTTCTTT	CASSPNRGTEAFF
TRBV5-1	TRBJ2-2	TRBD1	.	TGCGCCAGCAGCGGAGGACAGGGGGCTAAGACCGGGGAGCTGTTTTTT	CASSGGQGAKTGELFF
TRBV21-1	TRBJ2-1	.	.	TGTGCCAGCAGCAAAGCGGCTTATTCATTCAATGAGCAGTTCTTC	CASSKAAYSFNEQFF
TRBV4-2	TRBJ2-3	TRBD2	.	TGTGCCAGCAGCCAAGAAGCTGCGGGACTAGCGGAAGGCACAGATACGCAGTATTTT	CASSQEAAGLAEGTDTQYF
TRBV5-1	TRBJ2-7	.	.	TGCGCCAGCAGCTTGGACACCCCCCTCTACGAGCAGTACTTC	CASSLDTPLYEQYF
TRBV7-3	TRBJ2-3	TRBD2	.	TGTGCCAGCAGCTTAAATAGCGGGAGTACCGATACGCAGTATTTT	CASSLNSGSTDTQYF
TRBV24-1	TRBJ2-7	TRBD2	once	TGTGCCACCAGTGATTCCCTCGCGGGAGGTCAATACGAGCAGTACTTC	CATSDSLAGGQYEQYF
TRBV28	TRBJ2-7	.	.	TGTGCCAGCACCGCGCGGGGGCTAGCTTCCCCCTACGAGCAGTACTTC	CASTARGLASPYEQYF